Listed below are T cell receptor beta chains from one sample, sequenced in a study of beta chain features in type 1 diabetes. Profiled with immunoSEQ multiplex PCR; TCRdb holds only in-frame clones, not every one. This table has about 360,000 clones, around an eighth appearing once. Material: naive CD4+ T cells from blood. The receptors derive from a man aged 18 to 29 in good health. CDR3s include the opening cysteine and the closing phenylalanine or tryptophan. The D gene is left open where the match is weak. The size entry is marked missing in some rows and otherwise reads once, few, many or a size class.

clone_size j_call v_call d_call cdr3_aa cdr3_nt
- TRBJ2-7 TRBV7-3 TRBD2 CASSPVGRERGYEQYF TGTGCCAGCAGCCCCGTAGGGCGGGAGAGGGGCTACGAGCAGTACTTC
few TRBJ1-4 TRBV4-1 - CATSSDSNEKLFF TGCGCCACCTCTTCTGACAGTAATGAAAAACTGTTTTTT
- TRBJ2-5 TRBV10-3 TRBD2 CAISKKGLSEETQYF TGTGCCATCAGCAAAAAGGGACTATCCGAAGAGACCCAGTACTTC
- TRBJ2-7 TRBV30 - CAWSPGFSYEQYF TGTGCCTGGAGCCCAGGGTTCTCCTACGAGCAGTACTTC
- TRBJ2-3 TRBV2 TRBD1 CASRQGATDTQYF TGTGCCAGCAGACAGGGGGCTACAGATACGCAGTATTTT
- TRBJ2-7 TRBV28 TRBD2 CASRRWTSGSYEQYF TGTGCCAGCAGGAGGTGGACTAGCGGTTCCTACGAGCAGTACTTC
- TRBJ1-2 TRBV7-9 - CASSPRDIARYTF TGTGCCAGCTCTCCCCGGGACATCGCCCGGTACACCTTC
- TRBJ2-5 TRBV4-2 - CASSQDLAGETQYF TGTGCCAGCAGCCAAGATCTGGCGGGAGAGACCCAGTACTTC
few TRBJ2-3 TRBV4-3 - CASSQELVGSDTQYF TGCGCCAGCAGCCAAGAACTAGTAGGATCAGATACGCAGTATTTT
- TRBJ1-1 TRBV2 - CASSEASLVQNTEAFF TGTGCCAGCAGTGAAGCCTCCCTAGTCCAGAACACTGAAGCTTTCTTT
- TRBJ2-1 TRBV9 TRBD2 CASCPSGTSYNEQFF TGTGCCAGCTGCCCCAGCGGGACCTCCTACAATGAGCAGTTCTTC
few TRBJ2-1 TRBV28 - CASSPLSQGSSYNEQFF TGTGCCAGCAGTCCCCTTTCACAGGGAAGCTCCTACAATGAGCAGTTCTTC
few TRBJ2-3 TRBV5-4 TRBD2 CASSLEAGSGDTQYF TGTGCCAGCAGCCTTGAAGCGGGGTCGGGGGATACGCAGTATTTT
- TRBJ2-7 TRBV7-9 - CASGLGGAGQYF TGTGCCAGCGGCCTTGGGGGGGCGGGGCAGTACTTC
- TRBJ1-1 TRBV29-1 TRBD1 CSVLTGGTSAFF TGCAGCGTGCTGACAGGGGGGACCTCAGCTTTCTTT
- TRBJ1-3 TRBV4-3 - CASSQDPQGQLLNTIYF TGCGCCAGCAGCCAAGACCCACAGGGTCAACTTCTCAACACCATATATTTT
few TRBJ2-7 TRBV7-6 - CASSSTSRRAYEQYF TGTGCCAGCAGCTCAACCTCCCGACGGGCCTACGAGCAGTACTTC
- TRBJ2-5 TRBV29-1 TRBD2 CSAIEASGQETQYF TGCAGCGCGATAGAGGCTAGCGGCCAAGAGACCCAGTACTTC
- TRBJ1-1 TRBV29-1 - CSVYRATEAFF TGCAGCGTTTACAGGGCCACTGAAGCTTTCTTT
- TRBJ2-7 TRBV11-2 TRBD1 CASSRDSYEQYF TGTGCCAGCAGCCGGGACAGCTACGAGCAGTACTTC
- TRBJ1-6 TRBV6-5 - CASSYGGINNSPLHF TGTGCCAGCAGTTACGGAGGGATTAATAATTCACCCCTCCACTTT
- TRBJ2-5 TRBV10-3 - CAIRADQETQYF TGTGCCATCAGGGCCGATCAAGAGACCCAGTACTTC
few TRBJ2-3 TRBV7-2 TRBD2 CASSLVAGEQYF TGTGCCAGCAGCTTGGTAGCGGGGGAGCAGTATTTT
- TRBJ2-7 TRBV30 - CAWHWGVGEQYF TGTGCCTGGCACTGGGGCGTCGGAGAGCAGTACTTC
few TRBJ2-4 TRBV7-8 - CASRQGDIQYF TGTGCCAGCAGGCAGGGTGACATTCAGTACTTC
few TRBJ2-5 TRBV2 - CASSEALRTEETQYF TGTGCCAGCAGTGAAGCGCTTCGTACAGAAGAGACCCAGTACTTC
- TRBJ1-1 TRBV28 - CASSTQGTTEAFF TGTGCCAGCAGCACGCAGGGGACCACTGAAGCTTTCTTT
- TRBJ2-7 TRBV19 TRBD1 CASSMLPGQGTYEQYF TGTGCCAGTAGTATGTTACCGGGACAGGGAACCTACGAGCAGTACTTC
- TRBJ2-1 TRBV18 - CASSSDTSPRGEQFF TGTGCCAGCTCGTCAGACACCTCCCCGCGGGGTGAGCAGTTCTTC
- TRBJ2-1 TRBV6-1 TRBD2 CASPPRGGRGGEQFF TGTGCCAGCCCCCCCAGGGGCGGGAGGGGCGGTGAGCAGTTCTTC
- TRBJ2-1 TRBV7-3 - CASSPSIPGSYNEQFF TGTGCCAGCAGCCCCTCGATCCCCGGCTCCTACAATGAGCAGTTCTTC
few TRBJ2-1 TRBV21-1 - CASSNSNSHNEQFF TGTGCCAGCAGCAATTCTAACTCGCACAATGAGCAGTTCTTC